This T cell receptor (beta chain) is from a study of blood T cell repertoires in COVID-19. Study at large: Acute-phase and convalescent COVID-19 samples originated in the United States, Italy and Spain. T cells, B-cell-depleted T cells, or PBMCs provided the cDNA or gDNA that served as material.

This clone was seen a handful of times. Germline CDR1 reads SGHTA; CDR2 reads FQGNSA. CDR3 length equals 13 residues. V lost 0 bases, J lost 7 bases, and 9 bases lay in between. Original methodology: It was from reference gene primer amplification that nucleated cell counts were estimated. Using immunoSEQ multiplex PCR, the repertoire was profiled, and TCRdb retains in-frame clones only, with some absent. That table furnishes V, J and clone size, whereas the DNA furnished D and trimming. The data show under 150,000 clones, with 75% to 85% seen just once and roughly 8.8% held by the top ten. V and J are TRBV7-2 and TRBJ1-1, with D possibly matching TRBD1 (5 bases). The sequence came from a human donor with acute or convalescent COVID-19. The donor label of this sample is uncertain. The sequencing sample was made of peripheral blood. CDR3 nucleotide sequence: TGTGCCAGCAGCTTAGCGCTCCAGGGTGAAGCTTTCTTT. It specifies CASSLALQGEAFF.